This TCR beta chain was profiled in a study of Graves' ophthalmopathy and Graves' hyperthyroidism. This clonotype was seen only a few times. The antigen is undetermined. Findings of the study overall: In blood, most expanded thyroid clonotypes above 0.001 frequency were also detected.

The V and J ends lost 4 bases and 5 bases respectively, with 21 bases between them. Germline V gives CDR1 SGHNT, CDR2 YYREEE (reference sequence). This CDR3 is built from 16 residues. As the template, RNA transcripts were used to amplify TCR beta CDR3 regions. An opening RT-PCR round employed HTBI primers and preceded a second-round multiplex PCR. Via MiXCR, TCRdb re-called the multiplex PCR reads, giving one row per CDR3 protein. The sample consists of around 670,000 distinct CDR3 sequences, 40% of them appearing once. Other autoimmune disease, uncontrolled infection, pregnancy and lactation led to exclusion. Diagnosis relied on clinical symptoms, serum thyroxine, TRAb, thyroid ultrasound and orbital computed tomography. The authors isolated PBMCs from 8 to 10 ml of fresh peripheral blood.

The receptor's source is an adult man with Graves' ophthalmopathy. The J gene is TRBJ1-1, the V gene TRBV5-4, with D uncertain. The source material was peripheral blood. Here the CDR3 DNA reads TGTGCCAGCAGCGCTCCCCTGCCAAATCCGGGGACTGAAGCTTTCTTT. As protein: CASSAPLPNPGTEAFF.